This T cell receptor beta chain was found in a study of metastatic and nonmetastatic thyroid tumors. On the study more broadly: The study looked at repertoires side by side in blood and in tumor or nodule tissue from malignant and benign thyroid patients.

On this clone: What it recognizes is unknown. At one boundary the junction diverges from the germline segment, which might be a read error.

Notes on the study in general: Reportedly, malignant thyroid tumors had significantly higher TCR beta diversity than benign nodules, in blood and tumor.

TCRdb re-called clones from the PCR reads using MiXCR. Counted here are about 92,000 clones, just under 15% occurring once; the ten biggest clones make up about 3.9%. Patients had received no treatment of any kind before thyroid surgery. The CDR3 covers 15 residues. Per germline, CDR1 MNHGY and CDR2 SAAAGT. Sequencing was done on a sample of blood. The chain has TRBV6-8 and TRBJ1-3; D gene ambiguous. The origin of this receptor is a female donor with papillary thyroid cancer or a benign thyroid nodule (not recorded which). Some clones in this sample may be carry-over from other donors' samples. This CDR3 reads CDSSYSATAGNTIYF. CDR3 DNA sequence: TGTGACAGCAGTTACAGCGCAACGGCTGGAAACACAATATATTTT.